The 5 T cell receptor beta chains below were found in one sample sequenced in a study of T cells in Graves' hyperthyroidism and ophthalmopathy. Researchers amplified the TCR beta CDR3 regions from RNA transcripts. The primer set for the first-round RT-PCR of the TCR CDR3 was HTBI. TCRdb fed the multiplex PCR reads into MiXCR, producing one record per CDR3 protein. The data show 45,000 to 50,000 distinct CDR3 sequences, about 52% seen once. Sequenced: peripheral blood or thyroid tissue (not recorded which). The receptors originated from a woman in her fifties or sixties with Graves' hyperthyroidism.

This clonotype was detected many times. Written as DNA, the CDR3 is TGTGCCAGCAGTTTCGGGACAGGGGCTGGTTTCGGCGAGCAGTACTTC. It codes for CASSFGTGAGFGEQYF. The genes are TRBV12-3 or TRBV12-4 and TRBJ2-7; 10 bases are shared with TRBD1. The CDR3 is 16 residues long. The V segment lost 3 bases and the J segment 6 bases; nucleotides outside the gene matches: 11.

This clonotype appeared a single time. The chain joins TRBV10-3 to TRBJ1-4, with 9 nucleotides matching TRBD1. The V gene end was trimmed by 5 bases and the J gene end by 7 bases; junction bases not matched to a gene: 17. The CDR3 totals 18 residues. The V gene's germline CDR1 is ENHRY and CDR2 SYGVKD. The CDR3 DNA reads TGTGCCATCAGTCCGGGACAGGGAGTCTGGCGTAATGGTGAAAAACTGTTTTTT. Amino acid sequence: CAISPGQGVWRNGEKLFF.

The chain carries TRBV2 and TRBJ1-2; 9 nucleotides match TRBD1. The CDR3 totals 15 residues. V lost 5 bases to trimming and J lost 8 bases; unmatched junction nucleotides: 12. Germline V gene lookup returns CDR1 SNHLY and CDR2 FYNNEI. The CDR3 is CASSPGTGPARGYTF. The CDR3 coding sequence is TGTGCCAGCAGTCCTGGGACAGGGCCCGCCCGCGGCTACACCTTC.

V gene TRBV6-5 combines with J gene TRBJ1-3; D ambiguous. V lost 7 bases and J lost 15, with 16 bases in between. The CDR3 sequence is 11 residues long. CDR1 is MNHEY and CDR2 is SVGAGI in the germline V gene. The CDR3: CASISPASGYF. DNA of the CDR3: TGTGCCAGCATATCTCCGGCCTCAGGATATTTT.

Concerning this clonotype: As the CDR3 is not closed by the conserved phenylalanine or tryptophan, this likely results from a read error. The chain links TRBV7-2 to TRBJ2-7; D might be TRBD2 (6 bases). This CDR3 has 14 amino acids. The germline gives CDR1 SGHTA, CDR2 FQGNSA. V lost 4 bases and J 2 bases, leaving 12 bases between the germline ends. CDR3 DNA sequence: TGTGCCAGCAGCTGGGCCAGCGGGCCCTACGAGCAGTACCTC. Translating it yields CASSWASGPYEQYL.